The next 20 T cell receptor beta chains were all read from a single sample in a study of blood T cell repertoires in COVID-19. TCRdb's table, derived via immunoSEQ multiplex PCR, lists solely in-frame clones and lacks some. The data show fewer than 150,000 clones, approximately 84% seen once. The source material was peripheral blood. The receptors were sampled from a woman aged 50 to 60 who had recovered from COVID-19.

CDR3 nucleotides: TGTGCCAGCAGCTTATACGGGGGTAGGACCGGGGAGCTGTTTTTT. Its protein product is CASSLYGGRTGELFF. The chain combines TRBV7-3 with TRBJ2-2, with a weak D call TRBD2 (6 bases). This CDR3 spans 15 amino acids. Germline-derived CDR1 and CDR2 are SGHTA and FQGTGA. V was clipped by 2 bases and J by 5 bases, with 12 bases between them.

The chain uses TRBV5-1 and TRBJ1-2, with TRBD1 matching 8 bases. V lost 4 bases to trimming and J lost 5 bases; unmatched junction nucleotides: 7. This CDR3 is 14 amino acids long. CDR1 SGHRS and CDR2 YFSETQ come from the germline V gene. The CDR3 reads CASSLKTGDYGYTF. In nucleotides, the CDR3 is TGCGCCAGCAGCCTCAAGACAGGGGATTATGGCTACACCTTC.

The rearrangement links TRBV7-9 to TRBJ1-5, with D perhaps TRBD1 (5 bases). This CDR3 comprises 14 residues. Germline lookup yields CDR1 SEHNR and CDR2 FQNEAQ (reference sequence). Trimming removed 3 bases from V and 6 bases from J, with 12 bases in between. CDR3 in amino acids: CASSFGGASQPQHF. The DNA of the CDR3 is TGTGCCAGCAGCTTCGGTGGGGCAAGTCAGCCCCAGCATTTT.

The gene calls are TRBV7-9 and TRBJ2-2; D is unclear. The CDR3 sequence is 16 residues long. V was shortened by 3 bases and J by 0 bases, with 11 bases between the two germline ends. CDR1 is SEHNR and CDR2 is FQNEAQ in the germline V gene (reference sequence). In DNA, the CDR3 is TGTGCCAGCAGCTTTACTCCAGGCGCGAACACCGGGGAGCTGTTTTTT. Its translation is CASSFTPGANTGELFF.

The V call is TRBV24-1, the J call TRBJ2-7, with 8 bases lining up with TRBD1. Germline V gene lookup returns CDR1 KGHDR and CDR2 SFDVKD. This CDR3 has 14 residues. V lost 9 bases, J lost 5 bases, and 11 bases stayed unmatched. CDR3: CATEEGRGRHEQYF. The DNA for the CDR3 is TGTGCCACCGAGGAGGGCAGGGGGCGTCACGAGCAGTACTTC.

The CDR3 DNA sequence: TGTGCCAGCAGCACCCGGGGAGCTAGCAATCAGCCCCAGCATTTT. As protein: CASSTRGASNQPQHF. The J gene is TRBJ1-5, the V gene TRBV11-2; unclear D gene. Per the germline V gene, CDR1 is SGHAT and CDR2 is FQNNGV. Trimming cost V 5 bases and J 0 bases, with 11 bases left between them. This CDR3 is built from 15 residues. The full variable domain, with the rest looked up from reference TRBV11-2 and TRBJ1-5, is EAGVAQSPRYKIIEKRQSVAFWCNPISGHATLYWYQQILGQGPKLLIQFQNNGVVDDSQLPKDRFSAERLKGVDSTLKIQPAKLEDSAVYLCASSTRGASNQPQHFGDGTRLSIL.

CDR3 sequence reads: CASSLNPIPGRGYGYTF. The DNA of the CDR3 is TGTGCCAGCAGCTTAAACCCCATCCCGGGCCGGGGCTATGGCTACACCTTC. The chain employs TRBV7-3 and TRBJ1-2; D gene uncertain. The V end was cut by 1 base, the J end by 4 bases, with 19 bases between. CDR1 is SGHTA, CDR2 FQGTGA, per germline. This CDR3 has 17 amino acids.

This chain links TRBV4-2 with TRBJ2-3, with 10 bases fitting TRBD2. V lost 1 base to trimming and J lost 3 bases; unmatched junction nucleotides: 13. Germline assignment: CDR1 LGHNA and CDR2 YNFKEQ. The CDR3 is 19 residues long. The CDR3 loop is CASSQVASGRRTGTDTQYF. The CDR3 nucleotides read TGTGCCAGCAGCCAAGTGGCTAGCGGGAGAAGGACAGGGACAGATACGCAGTATTTT.

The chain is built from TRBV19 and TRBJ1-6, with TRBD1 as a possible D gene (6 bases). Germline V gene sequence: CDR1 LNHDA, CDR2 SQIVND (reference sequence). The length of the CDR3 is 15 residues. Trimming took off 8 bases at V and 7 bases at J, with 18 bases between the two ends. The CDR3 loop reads CASGLRGRGNSPLHF. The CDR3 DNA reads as TGTGCCAGTGGGCTCCGGGGCAGGGGAAATTCACCCCTCCACTTT.

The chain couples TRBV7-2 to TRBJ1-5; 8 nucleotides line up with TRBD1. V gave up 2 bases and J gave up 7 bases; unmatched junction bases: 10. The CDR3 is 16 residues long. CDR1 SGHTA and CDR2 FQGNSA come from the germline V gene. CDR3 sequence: CASSLTGGRGRQPQHF. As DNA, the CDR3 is TGTGCCAGCAGCTTAACAGGGGGGCGAGGTAGACAGCCCCAGCATTTT. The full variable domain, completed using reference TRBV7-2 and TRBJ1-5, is GAGVSQSPSNKVTEKGKDVELRCDPISGHTALYWYRQSLGQGLEFLIYFQGNSAPDKSGLPSDRFSAERTGGSVSTLTIQRTQQEDSAVYLCASSLTGGRGRQPQHFGDGTRLSIL.

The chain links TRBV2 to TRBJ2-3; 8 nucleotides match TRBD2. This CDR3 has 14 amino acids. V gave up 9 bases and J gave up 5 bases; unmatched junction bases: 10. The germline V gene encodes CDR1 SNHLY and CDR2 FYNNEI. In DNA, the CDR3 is TGTGCCAGTAAAGGACTAGCCGTATTAGATACGCAGTATTTT. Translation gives CASKGLAVLDTQYF.

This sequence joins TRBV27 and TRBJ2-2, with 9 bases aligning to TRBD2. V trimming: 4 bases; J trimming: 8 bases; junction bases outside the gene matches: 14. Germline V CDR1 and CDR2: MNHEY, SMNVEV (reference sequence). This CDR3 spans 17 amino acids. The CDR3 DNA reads TGTGCCAGCAGTTCGTGGTTAGCGGGAGTACGGGGGGGGGAGCTGTTTTTT. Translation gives CASSSWLAGVRGGELFF.

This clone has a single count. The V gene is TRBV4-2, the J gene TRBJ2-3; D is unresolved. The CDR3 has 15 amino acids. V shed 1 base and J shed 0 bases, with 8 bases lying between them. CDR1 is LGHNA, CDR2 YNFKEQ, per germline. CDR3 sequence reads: CASSQVSSSTDTQYF. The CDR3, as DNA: TGTGCCAGCAGCCAAGTTAGCAGCAGCACAGATACGCAGTATTTT.

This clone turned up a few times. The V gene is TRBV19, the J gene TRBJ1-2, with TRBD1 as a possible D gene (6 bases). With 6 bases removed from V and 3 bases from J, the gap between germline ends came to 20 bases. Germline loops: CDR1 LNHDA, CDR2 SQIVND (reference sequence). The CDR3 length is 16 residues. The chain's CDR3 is CASSVGRGSGDYGYTF. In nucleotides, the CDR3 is TGTGCCAGTAGCGTTGGGAGAGGTTCAGGGGACTATGGCTACACCTTC.

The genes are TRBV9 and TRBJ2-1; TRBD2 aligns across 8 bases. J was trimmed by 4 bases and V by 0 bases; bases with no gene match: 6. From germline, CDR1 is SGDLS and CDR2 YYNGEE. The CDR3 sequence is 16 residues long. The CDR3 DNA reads TGTGCCAGCAGCGTAGATCGGGGGGGTAAGTACAATGAGCAGTTCTTC. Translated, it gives CASSVDRGGKYNEQFF. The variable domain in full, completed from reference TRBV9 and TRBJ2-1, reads DSGVTQTPKHLITATGQRVTLRCSPRSGDLSVYWYQQSLDQGLQFLIQYYNGEERAKGNILERFSAQQFPDLHSELNLSSLELGDSALYFCASSVDRGGKYNEQFFGPGTRLTVL.

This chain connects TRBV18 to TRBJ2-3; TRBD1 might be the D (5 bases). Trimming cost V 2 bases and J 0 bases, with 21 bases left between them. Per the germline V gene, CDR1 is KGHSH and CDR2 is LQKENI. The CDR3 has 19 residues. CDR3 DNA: TGTGCCAGCTCACCAATTACGAACAGGAGAAGTGCTAGCACAGATACGCAGTATTTT. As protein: CASSPITNRRSASTDTQYF.

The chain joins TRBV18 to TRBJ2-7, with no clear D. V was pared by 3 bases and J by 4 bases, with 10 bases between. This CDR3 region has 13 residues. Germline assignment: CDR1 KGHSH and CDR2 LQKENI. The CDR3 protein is CASSPVIGYEQYF. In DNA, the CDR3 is TGTGCCAGCTCACCCGTGATCGGTTACGAGCAGTACTTC.

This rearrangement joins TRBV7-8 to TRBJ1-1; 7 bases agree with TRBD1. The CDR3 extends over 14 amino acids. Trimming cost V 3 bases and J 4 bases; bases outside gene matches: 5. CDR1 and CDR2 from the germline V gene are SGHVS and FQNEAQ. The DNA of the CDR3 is TGTGCCAGCAGCTTTCAGGGGGGCAGCACTGAAGCTTTCTTT. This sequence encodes CASSFQGGSTEAFF.

The CDR3 DNA reads as TGCGCCAGCAGCCAAGATCCGGGACAGGTCTACAATGAGCAGTTCTTC. Translating gives CASSQDPGQVYNEQFF. The chain employs TRBV4-1 and TRBJ2-1; 8 bases fit TRBD1. After removal of 0 bases from V and 3 bases from J, the junction contained 4 bases not matched to a gene. Germline V lookup: CDR1 MGHRA, CDR2 YSYEKL. This CDR3 is built from 16 residues.

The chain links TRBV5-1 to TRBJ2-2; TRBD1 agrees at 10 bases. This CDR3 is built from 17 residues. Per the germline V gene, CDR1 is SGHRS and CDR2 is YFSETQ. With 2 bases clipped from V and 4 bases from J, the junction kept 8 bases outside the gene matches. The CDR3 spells CASSLGTGARGTGELFF. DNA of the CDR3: TGCGCCAGCAGCTTAGGGACAGGGGCCCGAGGCACCGGGGAGCTGTTTTTT. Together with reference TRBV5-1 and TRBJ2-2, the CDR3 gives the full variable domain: KAGVTQTPRYLIKTRGQQVTLSCSPISGHRSVSWYQQTPGQGLQFLFEYFSETQRNKGNFPGRFSGRQFSNSRSEMNVSTLELGDSALYLCASSLGTGARGTGELFFGEGSRLTVL.